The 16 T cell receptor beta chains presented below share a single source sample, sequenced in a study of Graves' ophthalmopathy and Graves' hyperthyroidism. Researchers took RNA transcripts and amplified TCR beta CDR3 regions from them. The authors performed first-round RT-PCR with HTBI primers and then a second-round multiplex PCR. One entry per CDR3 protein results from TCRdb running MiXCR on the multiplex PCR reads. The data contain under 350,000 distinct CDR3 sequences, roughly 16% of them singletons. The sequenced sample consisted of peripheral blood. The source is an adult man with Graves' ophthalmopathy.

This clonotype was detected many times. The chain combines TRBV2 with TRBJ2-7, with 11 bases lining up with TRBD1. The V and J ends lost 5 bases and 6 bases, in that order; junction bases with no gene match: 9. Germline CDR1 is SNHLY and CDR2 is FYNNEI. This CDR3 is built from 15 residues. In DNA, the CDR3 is TGTGCCAGCAGTACGATGGACAGGGGGCATGCCGAGCAGTACTTC. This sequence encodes CASSTMDRGHAEQYF.

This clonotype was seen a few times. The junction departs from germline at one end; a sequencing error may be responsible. The CDR3 DNA reads TGTGCCAGCAGGGGAGTGACACACACCGGGGAGCTGTGTTTT. Amino acids: CASRGVTHTGELCF. This chain joins TRBV6-1 and TRBJ2-2; a weak D match, TRBD2 (5 bases). CDR1 and CDR2 from the germline V gene are MNHNS and SASEGT. The CDR3 loop spans 14 amino acids.

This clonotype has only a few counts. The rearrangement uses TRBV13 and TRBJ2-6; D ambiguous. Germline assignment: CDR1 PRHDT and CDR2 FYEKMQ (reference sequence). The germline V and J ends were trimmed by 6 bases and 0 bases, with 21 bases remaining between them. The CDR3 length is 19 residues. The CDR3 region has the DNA TGTGCCAGCAGTAGAAGTCGGTACAATCCCGCCTCTGGGGCCAACGTCCTGACTTTC. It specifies CASSRSRYNPASGANVLTF.

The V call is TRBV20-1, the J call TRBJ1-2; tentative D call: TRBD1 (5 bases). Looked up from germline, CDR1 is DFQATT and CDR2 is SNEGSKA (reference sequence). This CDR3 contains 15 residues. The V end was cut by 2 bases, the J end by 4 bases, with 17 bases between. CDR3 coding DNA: TGCAGTGCTAGATCTACCTCCGGGACGGTCTATGGCTACACCTTC. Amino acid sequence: CSARSTSGTVYGYTF.

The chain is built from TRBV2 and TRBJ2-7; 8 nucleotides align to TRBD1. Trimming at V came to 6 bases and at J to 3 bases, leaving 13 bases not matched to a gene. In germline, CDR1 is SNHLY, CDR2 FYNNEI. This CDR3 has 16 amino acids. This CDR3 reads CASSGDRFPSRYEQYF. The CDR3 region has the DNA TGTGCCAGCAGCGGGGACAGGTTCCCCAGTCGCTACGAGCAGTACTTC. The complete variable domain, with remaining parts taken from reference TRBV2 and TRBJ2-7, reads EPEVTQTPSHQVTQMGQEVILRCVPISNHLYFYWYRQILGQKVEFLVSFYNNEISEKSEIFDDQFSVERPDGSNFTLKIRSTKLEDSAMYFCASSGDRFPSRYEQYFGPGTRLTVT.

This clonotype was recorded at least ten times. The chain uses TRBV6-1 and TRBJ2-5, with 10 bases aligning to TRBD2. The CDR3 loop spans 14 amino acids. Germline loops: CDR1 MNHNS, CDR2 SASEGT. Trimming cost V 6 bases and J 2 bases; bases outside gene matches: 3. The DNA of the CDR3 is TGTGCCAGCAGCCCTAGCGGGGGACAAGAGACCCAGTACTTC. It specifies CASSPSGGQETQYF.

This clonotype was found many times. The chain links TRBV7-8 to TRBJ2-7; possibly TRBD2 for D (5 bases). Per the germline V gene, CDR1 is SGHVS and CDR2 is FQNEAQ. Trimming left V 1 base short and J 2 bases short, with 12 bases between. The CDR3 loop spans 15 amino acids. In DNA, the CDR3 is TGTGCCAGCAGCTTAGGTTTGGACTGGGCCTACGAGCAGTACTTC. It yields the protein CASSLGLDWAYEQYF. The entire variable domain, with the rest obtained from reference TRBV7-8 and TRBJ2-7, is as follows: GAGVSQSPRYKVAKRGQDVALRCDPISGHVSLFWYQQALGQGPEFLTYFQNEAQLDKSGLPSDRFFAERPEGSVSTLKIQRTQQEDSAVYLCASSLGLDWAYEQYFGPGTRLTVT.

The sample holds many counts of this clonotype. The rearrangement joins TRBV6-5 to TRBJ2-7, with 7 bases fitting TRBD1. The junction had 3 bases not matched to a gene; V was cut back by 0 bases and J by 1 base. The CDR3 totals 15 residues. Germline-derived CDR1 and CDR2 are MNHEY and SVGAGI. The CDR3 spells CASSYSGQTSYEQYF. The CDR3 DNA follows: TGTGCCAGCAGTTACTCGGGACAGACTTCCTACGAGCAGTACTTC.

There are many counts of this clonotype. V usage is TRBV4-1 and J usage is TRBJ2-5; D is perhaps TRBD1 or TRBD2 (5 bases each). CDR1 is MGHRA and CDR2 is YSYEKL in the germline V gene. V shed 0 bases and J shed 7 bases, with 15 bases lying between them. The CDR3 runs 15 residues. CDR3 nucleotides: TGCGCCAGCAGCCAAGATCGAACTTATGGGGGGACCCAGTACTTC. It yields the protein CASSQDRTYGGTQYF.

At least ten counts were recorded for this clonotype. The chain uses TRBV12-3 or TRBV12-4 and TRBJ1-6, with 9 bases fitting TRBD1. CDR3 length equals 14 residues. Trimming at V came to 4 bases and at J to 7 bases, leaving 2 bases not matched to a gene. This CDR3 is CASSWTGENSPLHF. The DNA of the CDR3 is TGTGCCAGCAGTTGGACAGGGGAGAATTCACCCCTCCACTTT.

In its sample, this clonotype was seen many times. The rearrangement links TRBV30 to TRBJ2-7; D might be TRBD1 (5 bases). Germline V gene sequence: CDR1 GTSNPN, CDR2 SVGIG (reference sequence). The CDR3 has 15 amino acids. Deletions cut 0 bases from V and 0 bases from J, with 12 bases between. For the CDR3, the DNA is TGTGCCTGGAGTGTGGGGCAGGTCCACTCCTACGAGCAGTACTTC. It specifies CAWSVGQVHSYEQYF.

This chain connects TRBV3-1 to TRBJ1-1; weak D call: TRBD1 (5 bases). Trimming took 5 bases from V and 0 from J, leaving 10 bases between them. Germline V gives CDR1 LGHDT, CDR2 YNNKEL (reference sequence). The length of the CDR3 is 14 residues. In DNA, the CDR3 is TGTGCCAGCAGCAACGGGGGGGTGAACACTGAAGCTTTCTTT. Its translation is CASSNGGVNTEAFF.

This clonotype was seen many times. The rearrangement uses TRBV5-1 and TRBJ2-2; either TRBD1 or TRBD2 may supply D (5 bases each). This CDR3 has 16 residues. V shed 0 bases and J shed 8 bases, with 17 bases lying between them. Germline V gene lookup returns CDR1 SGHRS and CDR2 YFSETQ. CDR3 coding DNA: TGCGCCAGCAGCTTGGACCGGGGACGTCCACCGGGGGAGCTGTTTTTT. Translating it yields CASSLDRGRPPGELFF.

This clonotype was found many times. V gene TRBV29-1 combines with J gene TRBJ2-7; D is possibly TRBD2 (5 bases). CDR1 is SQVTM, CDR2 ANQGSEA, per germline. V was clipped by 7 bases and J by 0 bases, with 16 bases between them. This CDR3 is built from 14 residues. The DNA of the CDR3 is TGCAGCGCTAGCCGCGCACAAAGCTCCTACGAGCAGTACTTC. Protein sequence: CSASRAQSSYEQYF.

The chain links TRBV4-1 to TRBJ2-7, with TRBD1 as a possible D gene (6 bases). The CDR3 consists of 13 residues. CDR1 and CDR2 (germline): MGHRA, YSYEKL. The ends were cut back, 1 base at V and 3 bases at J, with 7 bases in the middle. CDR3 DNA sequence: TGCGCCAGCAGCCAAGGACAGGACTACGAGCAGTACTTC. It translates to CASSQGQDYEQYF.

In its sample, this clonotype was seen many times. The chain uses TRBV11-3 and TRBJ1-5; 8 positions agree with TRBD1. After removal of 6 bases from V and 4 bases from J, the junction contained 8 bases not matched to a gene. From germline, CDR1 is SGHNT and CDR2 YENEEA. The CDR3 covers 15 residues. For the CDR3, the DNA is TGTGCCAGCAGACCCGGACAGGGCGGAAATCAGCCCCAGCATTTT. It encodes CASRPGQGGNQPQHF.